Listed below are T cell receptor beta chains from one sample, sequenced in a study of T cell responses to AZD1222 COVID-19 vaccine. Here immunoSEQ multiplex PCR was the method, and the copy in TCRdb shows in-frame clones only, minus some. The sample shows over 75,000 clones, 75% to 90% of them seen only once. Sequenced material: peripheral blood, taken 28 days after the second AZD1222 dose. The receptors come from an adult who received the AZD1222 COVID-19 vaccine. CDR3s include the opening cysteine and the closing phenylalanine or tryptophan. A D gene is named only where the DNA matches it firmly. Clone size appears in some rows only: once, few, many, or a class for an expanded clone.

cdr3_length	d_call	v_call	clone_size	j_call	cdr3_aa	cdr3_nt
20	NA	TRBV18	NA	TRBJ2-2	CASSPITPLRTDTTTGELFF	TGTGCCAGCTCACCAATCACTCCCCTGAGGACGGATACCACCACCGGGGAGCTGTTTTTT
14	TRBD2	TRBV24-1	NA	TRBJ2-7	CATKVAGELYEQYF	TGTGCCACCAAAGTAGCGGGAGAGCTCTACGAGCAGTACTTC
18	TRBD2	TRBV10-3	NA	TRBJ2-3	CAISVGPSSSGRPDTQYF	TGTGCCATCAGTGTTGGGCCCTCTTCTAGCGGGAGACCAGATACGCAGTATTTT
16	NA	TRBV4-3	NA	TRBJ1-1	CASSQDGSRLNTEAFF	TGCGCCAGCAGCCAAGATGGGAGCCGGTTGAACACTGAAGCTTTCTTT
15	TRBD1	TRBV27	NA	TRBJ1-2	CASSLRQGGIYGYTF	TGTGCCAGCAGTTTGAGGCAGGGGGGAATCTATGGCTACACCTTC
14	NA	TRBV19	once	TRBJ1-4	CASSAQGLNEKLFF	TGTGCCAGTAGTGCGCAGGGGCTAAATGAAAAACTGTTTTTT
13	NA	TRBV29-1	once	TRBJ2-1	CSVGVRAVGEQFF	TGCAGCGTGGGGGTTCGAGCGGTAGGTGAGCAGTTCTTC
17	NA	TRBV7-6	NA	TRBJ2-2	CASSLVGGSGNTGELFF	TGTGCCAGCAGCTTAGTGGGGGGTAGCGGTAACACCGGGGAGCTGTTTTTT
17	TRBD1	TRBV6-2/TRBV6-3	NA	TRBJ1-6	CASSILARDRRNSPLHF	TGTGCCAGCAGCATTCTTGCAAGGGACAGGCGAAATTCACCTCTCCACTTT
14	NA	TRBV29-1	NA	TRBJ1-1	CSVRRGGSDTEAFF	TGCAGCGTTAGGAGGGGGGGTTCGGACACTGAAGCTTTCTTT
15	NA	TRBV6-6	NA	TRBJ1-2	CASSYTQTTVYGYTF	TGTGCCAGCAGTTACACCCAAACGACAGTCTATGGCTACACCTTC
15	NA	TRBV11-3	once	TRBJ2-7	CASSLETSLGSEQYF	TGTGCCAGCAGCTTAGAAACTAGCTTGGGAAGCGAGCAGTACTTC
17	NA	TRBV18	NA	TRBJ2-1	CASSPPGSGAGYNEQFF	TGTGCCAGCTCACCACCGGGGAGCGGAGCAGGTTACAATGAGCAGTTCTTC
12	NA	TRBV7-6	NA	TRBJ2-1	CASSALYNEQFF	TGTGCCAGCAGCGCTCTCTACAATGAGCAGTTCTTC
16	NA	TRBV11-2	NA	TRBJ2-4	CASNPGGARVKNIQYF	TGTGCCAGCAACCCTGGGGGGGCTAGGGTCAAAAACATTCAGTACTTC
14	NA	TRBV9	once	TRBJ1-1	CASSVGWGRTEAFF	TGTGCCAGCAGCGTAGGCTGGGGGCGAACTGAAGCTTTCTTT
17	NA	TRBV6-2/TRBV6-3	NA	TRBJ2-7	CASSYSSAGGLTYEQYF	TGTGCCAGCAGTTACTCGTCGGCCGGGGGGCTGACCTACGAGCAGTACTTC
13	NA	TRBV30	NA	TRBJ1-3	CAWRVLSGNTIYF	TGTGCCTGGAGGGTCCTCTCTGGAAACACCATATATTTT
13	NA	TRBV30	NA	TRBJ1-5	CAWSGEGIQPQHF	TGTGCCTGGAGTGGAGAGGGGATTCAGCCCCAGCATTTT
14	TRBD2	TRBV18	NA	TRBJ2-1	CASSRTSGGNEQFF	TGTGCCAGTTCGCGGACTAGCGGGGGAAATGAGCAGTTCTTC
14	NA	TRBV5-6	NA	TRBJ1-5	CASSWGYSNQPQHF	TGTGCCAGCAGCTGGGGATATAGCAATCAGCCCCAGCATTTT
17	TRBD2	TRBV5-1	NA	TRBJ2-5	CASSAIAGEITQETQYF	TGCGCCAGCAGCGCGATAGCGGGGGAGATAACCCAAGAGACCCAGTACTTC
13	NA	TRBV30	once	TRBJ1-1	CAWSAQGNTEAFF	TGTGCCTGGAGCGCCCAAGGGAACACTGAAGCTTTCTTT
13	TRBD1	TRBV19	NA	TRBJ1-5	CATRTGEYQPQHF	TGTGCCACTAGGACAGGGGAATATCAGCCCCAGCATTTT
16	NA	TRBV14	NA	TRBJ2-5	CASSPGGGGRRETQYF	TGTGCCAGCAGCCCCGGAGGGGGGGGGCGTCGGGAGACCCAGTACTTC
14	NA	TRBV6-5	NA	TRBJ1-1	CASSRWRLNTEAFF	TGTGCCAGCAGTCGCTGGCGGTTGAACACTGAAGCTTTCTTT
17	TRBD1	TRBV19	NA	TRBJ2-4	CASSTFSSVRGQNIQYF	TGTGCCAGTAGTACCTTTTCGAGCGTCAGGGGGCAAAACATTCAGTACTTC
22	NA	TRBV4-2	NA	TRBJ2-2	CASSLRGGPPTTLSRNTGELFF	TGTGCCAGCAGCCTTCGGGGAGGCCCGCCTACCACTCTCTCCCGGAACACCGGGGAGCTGTTTTTT
14	NA	TRBV5-1	NA	TRBJ1-2	CASSLYPGDYGYTF	TGCGCCAGCAGCTTGTATCCGGGAGACTATGGCTACACCTTC
14	TRBD1	TRBV14	few	TRBJ1-3	CASSPTTGADTIYF	TGTGCCAGCAGCCCGACGACAGGGGCTGACACCATATATTTT
13	NA	TRBV12-3/TRBV12-4	NA	TRBJ1-5	CASTHGGFGPQHF	TGTGCCAGCACCCACGGGGGCTTCGGGCCCCAGCATTTT
14	NA	TRBV5-6	once	TRBJ2-6	CASGVGSGANVLTF	TGTGCCAGCGGGGTGGGGTCTGGGGCCAACGTCCTGACTTTC
16	NA	TRBV6-5	NA	TRBJ1-2	CASSYSIGVWDYGYTF	TGTGCCAGCAGTTACTCGATAGGGGTCTGGGACTATGGCTACACCTTC
15	NA	TRBV6-5	once	TRBJ1-3	CASSYSLGRRNTIYF	TGTGCCAGCAGTTACTCTTTGGGACGGAGAAACACCATATATTTT
16	NA	TRBV5-1	NA	TRBJ1-1	CASSLVGGRMNTEAFF	TGCGCCAGCAGCCTTGTGGGGGGGCGTATGAACACTGAAGCTTTCTTT
13	NA	TRBV12-3/TRBV12-4	NA	TRBJ2-7	CASSFGEGYEQYF	TGTGCCAGCAGTTTCGGTGAGGGCTACGAGCAGTACTTC
16	TRBD2	TRBV6-5	NA	TRBJ2-1	CASSYGLAGIGNEQFF	TGTGCCAGCAGTTACGGGCTAGCGGGAATCGGGAATGAGCAGTTCTTC
15	NA	TRBV19	NA	TRBJ2-3	CASSEHSPSTDTQYF	TGTGCCAGTAGTGAGCACAGTCCTAGCACAGATACGCAGTATTTT
15	TRBD1	TRBV14	NA	TRBJ1-2	CASSPGQGIVDGYTF	TGTGCCAGCAGCCCCGGACAGGGGATTGTGGACGGCTACACCTTC
15	TRBD2	TRBV7-2	NA	TRBJ2-1	CASSSAGGLYNEQFF	TGTGCCAGCAGCTCAGCGGGGGGGCTTTACAATGAGCAGTTCTTC
14	NA	TRBV7-3	NA	TRBJ2-6	CASSFNPGANVLTF	TGTGCCAGCAGCTTCAACCCTGGGGCCAACGTCCTGACTTTC